The sequence of this TCR beta chain was determined in a study of blood T cell repertoires in COVID-19. As for the study in general: Acute-phase and convalescent COVID-19 samples originated in the United States, Italy and Spain.

The repertoire was sequenced with immunoSEQ multiplex PCR; TCRdb's copy has only in-frame clones and lacks some. The top ten clones hold 5.5% to 6.5% of a sample with nearly 250,000 clones, around 86% of them seen once. With 2 bases clipped from V and 4 bases from J, the junction kept 12 bases outside the gene matches. The CDR3 consists of 17 residues. Germline V gives CDR1 LGHNA, CDR2 YNFKEQ. The sequence derives from a woman aged 80 or older with COVID-19, enrolled during active disease. The gene calls are TRBV4-2 and TRBJ2-5, with TRBD2 matching 8 bases. Specimen: peripheral blood. In nucleotides, the CDR3 is TGTGCCAGCAGCCAATATTTTAGCGGGGAACCCGGAGAGACCCAGTACTTC. Its protein is CASSQYFSGEPGETQYF.